The T cell receptor beta chain described here comes from a study of beta chain features in type 1 diabetes. Overall study: Examination spanned approximately 110 million sorted cells from all samples. Findings and limits, study-wide: In type 1 diabetes patients, VDJ junctions had fewer insertions; deletions at these junctions were more frequent.

Isolation of CD4+ naive, central memory, regulatory and stem cell-like memory cells was achieved by sorting via CD45RO/CCR7/CD25/CD127/CD95/CD27. Each of the sorted populations had a purity greater than 98%. This CDR3 contains 15 residues. J gave up 5 bases and V 3 bases, and 3 bases lay outside the gene matches. The germline CDR1 and CDR2 sequences are SGHAT and FQNNGV. In this sample, this clone turned up a few times. What it recognizes is unknown. Expressed TCRB transcripts were sequenced after all isolated RNA was converted to cDNA. Libraries were prepared by immunoSEQ multiplex PCR; TCRdb keeps only in-frame clonotypes and omits some of them. The sample carries nearly 350,000 clones, approximately 8.2% recorded once.

The chain uses TRBV11-2 and TRBJ1-5; TRBD1 matches 11 bases. The receptor was isolated from a woman younger than 30 in good health. Sequenced input: central memory CD4+ T cells from blood. The CDR3 DNA is TGTGCCAGCAGCTTCGGACAGGGGGCGGATCAGCCCCAGCATTTT. Its translation: CASSFGQGADQPQHF.